One and the same sample provided the 15 T cell receptor beta chains below, sequenced in a study of blood T cell repertoires in COVID-19. The protocol was immunoSEQ multiplex PCR, while the TCRdb copy is restricted to in-frame clones and leaves out a portion. Found here are 290,000 or so clones, 87% of them singletons; the top ten hold approximately 2.4%. The sample consisted of peripheral blood. These TCRs come from a man aged 18 to 30 with active or convalescent COVID-19.

The V call is TRBV5-1, the J call TRBJ1-1; 8 bases map to TRBD1. The CDR3 covers 15 residues. J was trimmed by 2 bases and V by 0 bases; bases with no gene match: 3. Germline lookup yields CDR1 SGHRS and CDR2 YFSETQ. The CDR3 is CASSLDGQGNTEAFF. The CDR3 coding sequence is TGCGCCAGCAGCTTGGACGGACAGGGTAACACTGAAGCTTTCTTT.

This chain uses TRBV20-1 with TRBJ2-7; 9 positions match TRBD2. Germline CDR1 DFQATT, CDR2 SNEGSKA (reference sequence). This CDR3 spans 11 amino acids. V gave up 7 bases and J gave up 3 bases; unmatched junction bases: 1. CDR3 in amino acids: CSGLAVYEQYF. The CDR3 DNA sequence: TGCAGTGGACTAGCGGTCTACGAGCAGTACTTC.

The rearrangement joins TRBV21-1 to TRBJ2-3; the tabulated D call, TRBD1, remains unverified against the DNA. TRBV21-1 is a documented pseudogene. This CDR3 spans 18 amino acids. In DNA form, the CDR3 reads TGTGCCAGCAGCAAAGCTAATCCCAAGGACATGGGCACAGATACGCAGTATTTT. Translated: CASSKANPKDMGTDTQYF.

The chain has TRBV6-5 and TRBJ2-7; tentative D call: TRBD2 (6 bases). CDR1 is MNHEY, CDR2 SVGAGI, per germline. The V end was cut by 8 bases, the J end by 6 bases, with 20 bases between. The CDR3 loop spans 14 amino acids. CDR3 residues: CASRGKQVTREQYF. For the CDR3, the DNA is TGTGCCAGCCGGGGGAAGCAGGTCACCCGCGAGCAGTACTTC.

The chain couples TRBV5-6 to TRBJ2-1, with D possibly being TRBD1 (6 bases). The ends were cut back, 0 bases at V and 2 bases at J, with 6 bases in the middle. Germline CDR1 SGHDT, CDR2 YYEEEE. The CDR3 runs 14 residues. CDR3 sequence: CASSLAGAYNEQFF. CDR3 coding DNA: TGTGCCAGCAGCTTGGCAGGGGCCTACAATGAGCAGTTCTTC.

The chain joins TRBV11-2 to TRBJ2-7; TRBD1 aligns across 8 bases. Germline V gives CDR1 SGHAT, CDR2 FQNNGV. There are 17 residues in the CDR3. J gave up 5 bases and V 1 base, and 13 bases lay outside the gene matches. In nucleotides, the CDR3 is TGTGCCAGCAGCTTAGTTTTCCGGGACAGGTATTGGGACGAGCAGTACTTC. It codes for CASSLVFRDRYWDEQYF.

The chain combines TRBV7-2 with TRBJ1-3; D not resolved. This CDR3 has 14 amino acids. V was cut by 5 bases and J by 1 base, with 9 bases left in between. Looked up from germline, CDR1 is SGHTA and CDR2 is FQGNSA. This chain's CDR3 is CASSPQISGNTIYF. The CDR3 DNA reads as TGTGCCAGCAGCCCGCAGATTTCTGGAAACACCATATATTTT.

This sequence joins TRBV28 and TRBJ2-7; the D is unclear. The V gene lost 3 bases and the J gene lost 0 bases, with 3 bases spanning the gap. The V gene's germline CDR1 is MDHEN and CDR2 SYDVKM. CDR3 length: 12 residues. CDR3 DNA: TGTGCCAGCAGTTTCAGCTCCTACGAGCAGTACTTC. Protein: CASSFSSYEQYF.

The CDR3 bases are TGTGCCAGCAGCTTAGCGCTAGCAGGATCCTACGAGCAGTACTTC. This translates into CASSLALAGSYEQYF. V usage is TRBV7-6 and J usage is TRBJ2-7; a possible D gene is TRBD2 (5 bases). Trimming shortened V by 0 bases and J by 1 base, and 10 bases separated the two germline ends. There are 15 residues in the CDR3. Germline CDR1 is SGHVS and CDR2 is FNYEAQ.

This sequence joins TRBV7-9 and TRBJ2-1, with D possibly TRBD2 on 6 matching bases. Trimming removed 5 bases from V and 0 bases from J, with 17 bases in between. Germline V gene data show CDR1 as SEHNR and CDR2 as FQNEAQ (reference sequence). The CDR3 covers 17 residues. The CDR3 reads CASSPPYGEASYNEQFF. CDR3 DNA sequence: TGTGCCAGCAGCCCCCCCTACGGGGAGGCCTCCTACAATGAGCAGTTCTTC. The entire variable domain, with the rest obtained from reference TRBV7-9 and TRBJ2-1, is as follows: DTGVSQNPRHKITKRGQNVTFRCDPISEHNRLYWYRQTLGQGPEFLTYFQNEAQLEKSRLLSDRFSAERPKGSFSTLEIQRTEQGDSAMYLCASSPPYGEASYNEQFFGPGTRLTVL.

This clone was counted a single time. DNA of the CDR3: TGTGCCAGCAGCCAGGGCGAGGGGGCGCAGTATTTT. As protein: CASSQGEGAQYF. The rearrangement links TRBV7-9 to TRBJ2-3; tentatively, D is TRBD1 (6 bases). V was shortened by 5 bases and J by 10 bases, with 13 bases between the two germline ends. Germline CDR1 and CDR2: SEHNR and FQNEAQ (reference sequence). This CDR3 region has 12 residues.

This clone was counted once. This chain links TRBV28 with TRBJ2-2; 8 nucleotides line up with TRBD2. In germline, CDR1 is MDHEN, CDR2 SYDVKM. The trim removed 6 bases at V and 3 bases at J, leaving 9 bases unmatched. The CDR3 length is 16 residues. The CDR3 sequence: CASRGKLADYTGELFF. CDR3 bases: TGTGCCAGCAGGGGGAAACTAGCGGATTACACCGGGGAGCTGTTTTTT.

This clone appeared many times. This chain joins TRBV5-8 and TRBJ1-5; D not certain. Trimming removed 0 bases from V and 4 bases from J, with 5 bases in between. Per germline, CDR1 SGHTS and CDR2 YDEGEE. The CDR3 is made up of 13 amino acids. CDR3 loop: CASSLGANQPQHF. The CDR3 bases are TGTGCCAGCAGCTTGGGGGCTAATCAGCCCCAGCATTTT.

This chain links TRBV21-1 with TRBJ2-1; the D call of TRBD1 is as the table states it, not checked on the DNA. TRBV21-1 has pseudogene status. The CDR3 totals 16 residues. The CDR3 DNA is TGTGCCAGCAGCACCCCGGGACACCTGGTGAGGAATGAGCAGTTCTTC. Residues: CASSTPGHLVRNEQFF.

This clone turned up a few times. This chain connects TRBV16 to TRBJ1-5; a possible D gene is TRBD1 (6 bases). Germline CDR1 and CDR2: KGHSY and FQNENV. The CDR3 consists of 17 residues. Deletions cut 0 bases from V and 4 bases from J, with 16 bases between. Here the CDR3 DNA reads TGTGCCAGCAGCCAATCAGCCATGACAGGTATGAATCAGCCCCAGCATTTT. This sequence encodes CASSQSAMTGMNQPQHF.